This TCR beta chain was sequenced in a study of cytomegalovirus exposure and HLA in healthy donors. PCR involved 60 Vbeta and 13 Jbeta primers. Assay: immunoSEQ multiplex PCR; the TCRdb copy retains only in-frame clones and omits some. The sample includes 150,000 to 200,000 clones, roughly 88% seen only once; the top ten take 9.3%. This clone was detected only once. The antigen is undetermined. Study-level points and caveats: Later on, an analysis showed TCR association rates differing by HLA locus, with DRB1 the most and HLA-C the fewest. Prior analysis indicated that the majority of TCR beta V segments exhibited productivity approximately 87% or approximately 30% of the time. A list of approximately 160 TCR beta chains associated with cytomegalovirus was given. The analysis excluded some indistinguishable V segments, including TRBV6-2 and TRBV6-3.

V dropped 2 bases and J dropped 1 base, with 11 bases sitting between them. The CDR3 spans 15 residues. Germline loops: CDR1 SGHAT, CDR2 FQNNGV. The chain carries TRBV11-2 and TRBJ2-5; perhaps TRBD1 as D (6 bases). The source is a man aged 18-30 years in good health and CMV-seropositive. Sequencing input: PBMCs. The chain's CDR3 is CASSLPSDSQETQYF. CDR3 bases: TGTGCCAGCAGCTTACCTTCGGACAGCCAAGAGACCCAGTACTTC.